The next 20 T cell receptor beta chains were all read from a single sample in a study of cytomegalovirus exposure and HLA in healthy donors. Vbeta (60) and Jbeta (13) primers were used in the PCR. The table came from immunoSEQ multiplex PCR; TCRdb's copy has only in-frame clones and leaves some out. The sample has over 90,000 clones; almost 80% are singletons. The sequencing input was PBMCs. Receptors originate from a man between 45 and 60 years old in good health and CMV-seropositive.

The V call is TRBV9, the J call TRBJ1-1; D not certain. Germline V gene lookup returns CDR1 SGDLS and CDR2 YYNGEE. The length of the CDR3 is 16 residues. Trimming took off 0 bases at V and 2 bases at J, with 14 bases between the two ends. Here the CDR3 DNA reads TGTGCCAGCAGCGTAGGGCGCGAGGTCCCAAACACTGAAGCTTTCTTT. Its protein is CASSVGREVPNTEAFF.

J is TRBJ2-5 and V is TRBV28, with TRBD2 matching over 16 bases. This CDR3 is 15 amino acids long. Unmatched junction bases numbered 0, after V lost 6 bases and J lost 2 bases. Germline V gene data show CDR1 as MDHEN and CDR2 as SYDVKM. CDR3 region: CASRGLAGGQETQYF. The CDR3 DNA follows: TGTGCCAGCAGGGGACTAGCGGGAGGGCAAGAGACCCAGTACTTC.

The genes are TRBV15 and TRBJ1-6; D is unresolved. CDR1 LNHNV and CDR2 YYDKDF come from the germline V gene (reference sequence). Trimming took off 6 bases at V and 8 bases at J, with 8 bases between the two ends. This CDR3 has 12 amino acids. In DNA form, the CDR3 reads TGTGCCACCAGTAGCGCGGATTCACCCCTCCACTTT. This codes for CATSSADSPLHF.

The chain links TRBV30 to TRBJ2-5; perhaps TRBD2 as D (6 bases). This CDR3 has 13 amino acids. Germline assignment: CDR1 GTSNPN and CDR2 SVGIG (reference sequence). V lost 0 bases and J 5 bases, leaving 10 bases between the germline ends. CDR3 bases: TGTGCCTGGAGTGTAGGAGGGAGTGAGACCCAGTACTTC. This translates into CAWSVGGSETQYF.

The chain carries TRBV10-3 and TRBJ2-7, with 7 bases lining up with TRBD1. CDR1 is ENHRY, CDR2 SYGVKD, per germline. The CDR3 sequence is 14 residues long. V was clipped by 6 bases and J by 6 bases; unmatched bases: 11. CDR3 nucleotides: TGTGCCATCAGCCCGGCAGGGGGTCCTCCCGAGCAGTACTTC. It encodes CAISPAGGPPEQYF.

This clone has just a few counts. The chain has TRBV4-3 and TRBJ2-2; 9 bases line up with TRBD1. This CDR3 has 15 residues. Trimming at V came to 2 bases and at J to 8 bases, leaving 6 bases not matched to a gene. CDR1 is LGHNA, CDR2 YSLEER, per germline. For the CDR3, the DNA is TGCGCCAGCAGCCAACTGCCGACAGGGGGAGGGGAGCTGTTTTTT. Amino acid sequence: CASSQLPTGGGELFF.

This clone was found a few times. CDR3 nucleotides: TGTGCCAGCAGTTCGGGACAGTTGGCGTCCTATAATTCACCCCTCCACTTT. This codes for CASSSGQLASYNSPLHF. The chain is built from TRBV28 and TRBJ1-6, with 7 bases identical to TRBD1. The CDR3 is made up of 17 amino acids. Germline assignment: CDR1 MDHEN and CDR2 SYDVKM. V gave up 4 bases and J gave up 1 base; unmatched junction bases: 7.

This clone was seen a handful of times. The genes are TRBV28 and TRBJ1-1; tentatively, D is TRBD1 (5 bases). This CDR3 region has 15 residues. Germline loops: CDR1 MDHEN, CDR2 SYDVKM. Trimming took off 1 base at V and 3 bases at J, with 12 bases between the two ends. The chain's CDR3 is CASSLYGPRDTEAFF. The CDR3 bases are TGTGCCAGCAGTTTATACGGCCCCAGGGACACTGAAGCTTTCTTT.

The CDR3 DNA sequence: TGTGCCAGCAGGACAGGGGTTACCGAGCAGTACTTC. It encodes CASRTGVTEQYF. This chain links TRBV7-8 with TRBJ2-7; 8 bases match TRBD1. CDR3 size: 12 residues. J lost 6 bases, V lost 6 bases, and 4 bases had no gene match. Germline CDR1 SGHVS, CDR2 FQNEAQ.

This sequence joins TRBV7-8 and TRBJ1-5; D might be TRBD1 (5 bases). V was cut by 1 base and J by 2 bases, with 12 bases left in between. From germline, CDR1 is SGHVS and CDR2 FQNEAQ. This CDR3 is 16 amino acids long. The CDR3 coding sequence is TGTGCCAGCAGCTTAGTCGGGGGGGTGGGCAATCAGCCCCAGCATTTT. Its protein is CASSLVGGVGNQPQHF.

The chain carries TRBV16 and TRBJ2-7; TRBD1 aligns across 8 bases. With V trimmed by 5 bases and J by 5 bases, 8 bases remained unmatched. The germline CDR1 and CDR2 sequences are KGHSY and FQNENV. CDR3 length: 14 residues. CDR3 in DNA: TGTGCCAGCAGCTCCTGGACAGGGAACCACGAGCAGTACTTC. Translation gives CASSSWTGNHEQYF.

The chain uses TRBV30 and TRBJ1-3; 8 bases are shared with TRBD1. The germline gives CDR1 GTSNPN, CDR2 SVGIG (reference sequence). The CDR3 totals 15 residues. J was trimmed by 4 bases and V by 2 bases; bases with no gene match: 7. The chain's CDR3 is CAWSIQGDQGNTIYF. The CDR3 nucleotides are TGTGCCTGGAGTATACAGGGGGATCAAGGAAACACCATATATTTT.

The rearrangement uses TRBV28 and TRBJ1-3; TRBD1 matches 7 bases. The trim removed 2 bases at V and 0 bases at J, leaving 1 base unmatched. CDR1 and CDR2 from the germline V gene are MDHEN and SYDVKM. This CDR3 has 15 residues. CDR3 region: CASSLGTASGNTIYF. DNA of the CDR3: TGTGCCAGCAGTTTAGGGACAGCCTCTGGAAACACCATATATTTT.

The chain has TRBV13 and TRBJ2-2; unclear D gene. Trimming left V 5 bases short and J 3 bases short, with 7 bases between. Germline CDR1 PRHDT, CDR2 FYEKMQ (reference sequence). The CDR3 covers 13 residues. Written as DNA, the CDR3 is TGTGCCAGCAGCACCTCGGACACCGGGGAGCTGTTTTTT. Residues: CASSTSDTGELFF. Based on the CDR3 plus reference TRBV13 and TRBJ2-2, the full variable domain is AAGVIQSPRHLIKEKRETATLKCYPIPRHDTVYWYQQGPGQDPQFLISFYEKMQSDKGSIPDRFSAQQFSDYHSELNMSSLELGDSALYFCASSTSDTGELFFGEGSRLTVL.

On this clone: The junction and the germline gene differ at one end; a read error may be behind it. The chain links TRBV19 to TRBJ1-1; no firm D call. CDR1 is LNHDA, CDR2 SQIVND, per germline (reference sequence). This CDR3 comprises 13 residues. In DNA form, the CDR3 reads TGTGCCAGTACCGACTTAAACCCCGCCGGCGGAACCTTT. This sequence encodes CASTDLNPAGGTF.

V usage is TRBV2 and J usage is TRBJ2-2; possible D gene TRBD2, 5 bases. The germline CDR1 and CDR2 sequences are SNHLY and FYNNEI. V was trimmed by 4 bases and J by 0 bases, leaving 12 bases between them. This CDR3 contains 16 residues. CDR3 nucleotide sequence: TGTGCCAGCAGTGCAAAGCGGAGTACGAACACCGGGGAGCTGTTTTTT. As protein: CASSAKRSTNTGELFF.

This clone was picked up a small number of times. CDR3 DNA sequence: TGTGCCAGCAGTGGCCCCCCGCAGTTTAATTCACCCCTCCACTTT. This codes for CASSGPPQFNSPLHF. The chain combines TRBV27 with TRBJ1-6, with D unclear. The CDR3 runs 15 residues. V gave up 5 bases and J gave up 6 bases, with 14 bases separating them. Germline values: CDR1 MNHEY, CDR2 SMNVEV (reference sequence).

The gene calls are TRBV5-1 and TRBJ1-1, with a weak D call TRBD1 (5 bases). This CDR3 spans 16 amino acids. V was cut by 2 bases and J by 4 bases, with 18 bases left in between. The V gene's germline CDR1 is SGHRS and CDR2 YFSETQ. Written as DNA, the CDR3 is TGCGCCAGCAGCTTCGTAGGGGTATGGTCTTTCACTGAAGCTTTCTTT. Translated: CASSFVGVWSFTEAFF.

The chain couples TRBV5-4 to TRBJ2-5, with a weak D call TRBD1 (8 bases). Germline values: CDR1 SGHNT, CDR2 YYREEE (reference sequence). V was shortened by 2 bases and J by 5 bases, with 10 bases between the two germline ends. This CDR3 region has 13 residues. The CDR3 region has the DNA TGTGCCAGCAGCTTACAGGGGGGGGAGACCCAGTACTTC. As protein: CASSLQGGETQYF.

The gene calls are TRBV27 and TRBJ2-7; D is uncertain. The germline V gene has CDR1 MNHEY and CDR2 SMNVEV (reference sequence). CDR3 size: 14 residues. Trimming shortened V by 6 bases and J by 2 bases, and 14 bases separated the two germline ends. The CDR3 nucleotides are TGTGCCAGCAGCCGGTCGACTGCCGCCTACGAGCAGTACTTC. Its protein is CASSRSTAAYEQYF.